What follows is one T cell receptor beta chain and its context. Its antigen is unknown. Qualities for individual bases were not recorded, and no much larger clone is one base off. The sample has other DNA sequences that encode this CDR3 too. The V and J ends are trimmed by 5 bases and 0 bases, leaving 4 bases between them. The CDR3, cysteine through phenylalanine, is 12 amino acids long. The retained sequence is limited to the CDR3, 36 bases, with the frame set at the first base. Via the germline V gene (reference sequence), CDR1 is LNHNV and CDR2 YYDKDF. This record belongs to a study of shared clonotypes between healthy human individuals (TCRdb year 2020). In terms of the full investigation: The cohort comprised a couple of women and a few men aged 18 to 49 years. For each donor, CD4 naive and CD4 memory were each run on three plates, CD8 naive on two plates, and CD8 memory on one plate. Blood TCR repertoires of four to six healthy adults were deeply sequenced to estimate repertoire size and the extent of clonotype sharing between individuals. Libraries were prepared and TCR repertoires were sequenced by different laboratories using diverse techniques, in order to increase sequencing depth and limit assay-specific biases. Each donor's leukapheresis produced roughly between about 0.8 and 10 billion PBMCs. Here is what the overall study found, with its caveats: When four donors were compared, the shared fraction of clonotypes was roughly 4.8% for naive CD4, approximately 3.5% for naive CD8, roughly 2.3% for memory CD4, and approximately 0.4% for memory CD8. The small number of donors limited the genetic and exposure-history diversity represented. Pairwise subsampling led to the expectation that sequencing depth would affect the degree of clonotype sharing among donors. Higher generation probabilities were observed for clonotypes shared by all four sorted-subset donors than for non-shared clonotypes. Larger estimated clonotype richness was generally found for naive subsets than for memory subsets. Rarefaction of sorted-subset datasets indicated incomplete sequencing despite the large sequencing depth. Sampling was limited to blood, and TCR repertoires in tissue likely differ from TCR repertoires in blood.

Donors were healthy HIV-negative adults with no recently reported acute infections or vaccinations. All donors were Caucasian adults living in Nashville, Tennessee, USA. CD4+ T cells were enriched through magnetic negative selection, after which naive cells were positively selected on CD45RA and the remaining negative fraction served as the memory subset. After blood collection by leukapheresis, PBMCs were isolated using Ficoll-Histopaque density gradient centrifugation and then cryopreserved in the vapor phase of liquid nitrogen. Analytical flow cytometry was used to check the purity and quantity of each magnetically sorted T cell population. From each sorted fraction, genomic DNA was isolated and quantified by UV absorbance on a Nanodrop 2000c. TCR CDR3 regions were amplified from genomic DNA by multiplex PCR using the deep immunoSEQ assay. Extracted genomic DNA from each cell subset was distributed evenly across all wells of several immunoSEQ 96-well plates, and each plate was treated as a replicate. Each replicate PCR for sorted subsets received around 0.2 ug genomic DNA, equal to about 30,000 T cell genomes. The purified libraries were quantified using a Qubit 3.0 fluorometer, sized with a Bioanalyzer 2100, and then quantified again using the KAPA Library Quantification kit. A separate single-read 150-cycle Illumina NextSeq 550 flow cell was used to sequence each immunoSEQ 96-well plate. Processing in the source paper ran as follows. Because the immunoSEQ output held only junctional sequences and lacked quality scores, the filtering could not match the filtering applied to full-length reads. Sequences were annotated with PyIR, a Python wrapper for IgBLAST v1.9, and V/J genes and CDR3 were assigned using IMGT germline references. Reads were removed for weak V/J assignments (E-value above 1e-6), missing CDR3, stop codons, out-of-frame junctions, or ambiguous translated residues. V3J clonotypes were defined as sequences sharing the same inferred V gene, J gene, and CDR3 amino acid sequence. Percentage overlap between repertoires was calculated by dividing the number of shared unique clonotypes by the size of the smaller repertoire. Three approaches were used to assess repertoire richness: RTK rarefaction, the Chao1 estimator, and Recon v2.1 estimates of unobserved clonotypes. Generation probabilities for all TCRbeta clonotypes obtained by the gDNA method from a handful of donors were computed using OLGA. Sourced from immuneACCESS, this table was stored by TCRdb with only in-frame sequences that have V and J called. A share of the clones is absent; for the studies checked, an unresolved V gene accounts for under half, and the remainder has no known explanation. V, J and clone size reflect that table, while D and trimming were determined from the DNA. The sample table records 2 million to 3 million clones; 80% to 95% of these occur just once. The biggest ten clones account for more than 0.35% of the sample.

The receptor chain draws on TRBV15 and TRBJ1-2, with the identity of the D gene unclear. The receptor's source is a man between 18 and 29 years old in good health. Some clones in this sample may be carry-over from other donors' samples. The sample comprised naive CD4+ T cells from PBMCs. What the cell subset or site label conveys for this sample: CD45RA+ positively selected. The CDR3 has the sequence CATSGANYGYTF. The bases are TGTGCCACCAGCGGCGCTAACTATGGCTACACCTTC.